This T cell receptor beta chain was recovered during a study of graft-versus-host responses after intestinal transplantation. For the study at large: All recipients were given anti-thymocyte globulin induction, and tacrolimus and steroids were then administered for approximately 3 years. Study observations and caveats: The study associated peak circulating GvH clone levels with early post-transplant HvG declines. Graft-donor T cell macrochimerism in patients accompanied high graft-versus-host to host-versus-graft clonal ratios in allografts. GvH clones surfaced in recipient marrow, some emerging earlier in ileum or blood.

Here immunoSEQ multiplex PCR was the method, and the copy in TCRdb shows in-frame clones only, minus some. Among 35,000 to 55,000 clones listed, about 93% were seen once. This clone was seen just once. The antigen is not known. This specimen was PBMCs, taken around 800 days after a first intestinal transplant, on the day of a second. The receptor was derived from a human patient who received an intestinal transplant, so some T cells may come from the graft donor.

CDR3 in amino acids: CASSRSGTARVAFF. The CDR3 DNA reads as TGTGCCAGCAGCCGTTCTGGGACAGCTCGGGTAGCTTTCTTT. V usage is TRBV25-1 and J usage is TRBJ1-1, with 7 bases that match TRBD1. V was pared by 6 bases and J by 10 bases, with 14 bases of the junction left unmatched. The CDR3 is made up of 14 amino acids. The germline gives CDR1 MGHDK, CDR2 SYGVNS.